This TCR beta chain was captured in a study of cytomegalovirus exposure and HLA in healthy donors. General study findings and limits: With high specificity and sensitivity, the classifier reportedly diagnosed cytomegalovirus status. Cytomegalovirus-associated TCR beta chains were listed, numbering some 170.

A remark on this clone: Its antigen remains unknown.

Germline lookup yields CDR1 MNHEY and CDR2 SVGAGI. CDR3 length: 13 amino acids. V dropped 3 bases and J dropped 5 bases, with 11 bases sitting between them. Sequencing used immunoSEQ multiplex PCR; TCRdb keeps in-frame clones, though not all of them. Among about 160,000 clones listed, about nine tenths were seen once. The source is a woman aged 25 to 39 in good health and CMV-seronegative. The sequenced material came from PBMCs. The chain is built from TRBV6-5 and TRBJ2-7; D gene unclear. This CDR3 reads CASSYLYTDEQYF. The CDR3 DNA follows: TGTGCCAGCAGTTATCTGTACACCGACGAGCAGTACTTC.